The entry below gives a single T cell receptor (beta chain) sequence along with its context. Its cognate antigen is unknown. Treatment defined: oral pan-JAK inhibitor, 5-10 mg twice daily. After isolation, RNA underwent reverse transcription to generate cDNA as the sequencing template. Profiling relied on immunoSEQ multiplex PCR, and the TCRdb table lists in-frame clones only, not all of them. The sample carries fewer than 110,000 clones, approximately 63% recorded once. This sample was included in a study of CD8+ T cells in alopecia areata. Broader study findings: Amid tofacitinib therapy, many expanded lesional clones stayed present in scalp and blood. Sequence data from scalp samples additionally include resident alphabeta T cells of normal skin. Expanded CD8+ clones among the top 100, as well as scalp clonality, were significantly decreased by tofacitinib. Mice showed clearer TCR sharing than patients did, a gap that was possibly HLA-related.

From germline, CDR1 is SEHNR and CDR2 FQNEAQ (reference sequence). J was trimmed by 3 bases and V by 5 bases; bases with no gene match: 4. The CDR3 loop spans 13 amino acids. This TCR derives from a human donor with alopecia areata. This sample comprised CD8+ T cells sorted from blood, obtained at roughly week 55, from a patient treated with tofacitinib. The chain joins TRBV7-9 to TRBJ2-7; 7 positions match TRBD2. The CDR3 is CASSVGTNYEQYF. Here the CDR3 DNA reads TGTGCCAGCAGCGTCGGGACTAACTACGAGCAGTACTTC.